This T cell receptor beta chain comes out of a study of chemoradiotherapy in HPV16-positive cancers (dated 2022 in TCRdb). As for the study more broadly: Functional T-cell assays on cells from two HPV16-positive patients defined candidate HPV-specific T-cell clones and common TCR motifs. The candidate HPV-specific TCRs and motifs were subsequently tracked in TCR repertoires obtained from approximately 91 patients with HPV-related cancers. The study asked whether T-cell immunity against the HPV oncoproteins E6 and E7 changes during chemoradiotherapy and whether it affects survival. Results and caveats for the whole study, not just this receptor: Improved recurrence-free survival in HPV16-positive patients was associated with expansion of HPV-responsive T cells during chemoradiotherapy. The functional definition of HPV-specific T cells came from only a couple of HPV16-positive patients, and the survival association was reported for HPV16-positive patients. Expansion of candidate HPV-specific clones and E7-related TCR motifs was observed in the tumor microenvironment during treatment, whereas no such expansion was observed for non-HPV-specific T cells.

Repertoires were sampled multiple times during chemoradiotherapy, which allowed clonal expansion in the tumor microenvironment to be followed. About this clone itself: It lacks a known antigen. Per-base quality was not reported, and no clone a single base away is much larger than it.

V is trimmed back by 0 bases and J by 2 bases, and the junction contains 4 bases that no gene match accounts for. The CDR3 contains 16 residues, cysteine and phenylalanine counted. Only CDR3 DNA remains: 48 bases, in frame from the first base. CDR1 and CDR2 (LGHNA, YSLEER) derive from the germline V gene. Libraries came from the immunoSEQ multiplex PCR assay. The clones in this table, taken by TCRdb from immuneACCESS, are in-frame only. Not every clone is retained; where verified, under half of the shortfall comes from an unresolved V gene, and the cause of the rest is unknown. This sample lists some 34,000 clones; 85% to 90% were detected once. The ten largest account for about 2% of the sample.

The source was blood, collected from a patient who underwent chemoradiotherapy. The chain is assembled from TRBV4-3 and TRBJ2-3, and TRBD2 aligns with 8 junction nucleotides. The clonotype originates from a human donor with HPV-associated anogenital cancer. The CDR3 protein is CASSQEARGDTDTQYF. The DNA sequence is TGCGCCAGCAGCCAAGAAGCGCGGGGGGACACAGATACGCAGTATTTT.